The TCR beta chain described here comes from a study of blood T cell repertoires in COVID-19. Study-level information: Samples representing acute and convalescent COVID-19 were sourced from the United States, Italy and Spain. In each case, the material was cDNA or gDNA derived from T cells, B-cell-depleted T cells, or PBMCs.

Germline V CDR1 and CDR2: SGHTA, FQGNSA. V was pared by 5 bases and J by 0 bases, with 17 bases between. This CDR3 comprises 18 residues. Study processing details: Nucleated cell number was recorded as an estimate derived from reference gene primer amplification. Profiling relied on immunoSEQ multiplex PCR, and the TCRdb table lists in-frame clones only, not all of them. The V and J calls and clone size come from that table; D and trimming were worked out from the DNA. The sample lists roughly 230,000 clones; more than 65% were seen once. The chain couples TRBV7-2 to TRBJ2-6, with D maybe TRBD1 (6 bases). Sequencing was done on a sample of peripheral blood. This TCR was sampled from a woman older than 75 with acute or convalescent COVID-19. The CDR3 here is CASSEPGQADSGANVLTF. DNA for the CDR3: TGTGCCAGCAGCGAACCGGGACAAGCTGACTCTGGGGCCAACGTCCTGACTTTC. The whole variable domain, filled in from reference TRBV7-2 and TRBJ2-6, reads GAGVSQSPSNKVTEKGKDVELRCDPISGHTALYWYRQSLGQGLEFLIYFQGNSAPDKSGLPSDRFSAERTGGSVSTLTIQRTQQEDSAVYLCASSEPGQADSGANVLTFGAGSRLTVL.